These 8 T cell receptor beta chains came from one sample sequenced in a study of blood T cell repertoires in COVID-19. The assay was immunoSEQ multiplex PCR, and TCRdb's table has in-frame clones only and misses some. The sample includes around 140,000 clones, more than 75% of them seen just once. Specimen: PBMCs or T cells enriched from blood (not recorded which). Receptors originate from a man in his sixties who had recovered from COVID-19.

V is TRBV2 and J is TRBJ1-5; 8 bases line up with TRBD1. The CDR3 loop spans 14 amino acids. The germline V gene has CDR1 SNHLY and CDR2 FYNNEI. V shed 5 bases and J 5 bases; nucleotides not matched to a gene: 5. DNA for the CDR3: TGTGCCAGCAGTTCCCAGGGGGCCGATCAGCCCCAGCATTTT. It encodes CASSSQGADQPQHF.

This sequence joins TRBV7-2 and TRBJ2-7, with D possibly matching TRBD1 (6 bases). CDR1 and CDR2 (germline): SGHTA, FQGNSA. Trimming pared 1 base from V and 4 bases from J, leaving 17 bases between. The CDR3 has 16 residues. The CDR3 DNA follows: TGTGCCAGCAGCTTAGTCTTTTGGCAGGGGAATTACGAGCAGTACTTC. Protein sequence: CASSLVFWQGNYEQYF.

The chain links TRBV2 to TRBJ1-1; TRBD1 is a possible D gene (6 bases). Germline V gene sequence: CDR1 SNHLY, CDR2 FYNNEI. V dropped 6 bases and J dropped 2 bases, with 13 bases sitting between them. The CDR3 contains 14 residues. The CDR3 region is CASSTGTPNTEAFF. The CDR3 nucleotides are TGTGCCAGCAGCACCGGGACACCCAACACTGAAGCTTTCTTT.

The rearrangement joins TRBV30 to TRBJ2-1, with 8 bases aligning to TRBD2. J gave up 8 bases and V 5 bases, and 8 bases lay outside the gene matches. Germline V lookup: CDR1 GTSNPN, CDR2 SVGIG (reference sequence). This CDR3 comprises 13 residues. The CDR3 region is CAWGFSGNDEQFF. DNA of the CDR3: TGTGCCTGGGGATTTAGCGGGAACGATGAGCAGTTCTTC.

The sample holds a few counts of this clone. J is TRBJ1-2 and V is TRBV19; 10 bases line up with TRBD1. Trimming cost V 0 bases and J 4 bases; bases outside gene matches: 5. Germline V gene lookup returns CDR1 LNHDA and CDR2 SQIVND (reference sequence). This CDR3 is 16 amino acids long. CDR3 region: CASSIDGTGAIYGYTF. The CDR3 DNA is TGTGCCAGTAGTATAGATGGGACAGGGGCCATCTATGGCTACACCTTC.

The chain links TRBV18 to TRBJ2-1, with a tentative D call TRBD1 (5 bases). The germline CDR1 and CDR2 sequences are KGHSH and LQKENI. The CDR3 spans 16 residues. V lost 6 bases to trimming and J lost 4 bases, with 19 bases between them. CDR3: CASSSTWGVGYNEQFF. The CDR3, as DNA: TGTGCCAGCTCTTCCACTTGGGGCGTGGGGTACAATGAGCAGTTCTTC.

This sequence joins TRBV19 and TRBJ2-1, with 10 bases identical to TRBD2. The V gene end was trimmed by 3 bases and the J gene end by 1 base; junction bases not matched to a gene: 6. The germline CDR1 and CDR2 sequences are LNHDA and SQIVND (reference sequence). The CDR3 has 17 amino acids. The CDR3 spells CASSIRASGSSYNEQFF. CDR3 DNA: TGTGCCAGTAGTATTAGGGCTAGCGGGAGTTCCTACAATGAGCAGTTCTTC.

This rearrangement joins TRBV4-2 to TRBJ2-2; 13 nucleotides agree with TRBD2. Per germline, CDR1 LGHNA and CDR2 YNFKEQ. This CDR3 has 16 residues. The junction had 2 bases not matched to a gene; V was cut back by 1 base and J by 6 bases. CDR3 sequence: CASSQGLAGGAGELFF. The CDR3 coding sequence is TGTGCCAGCAGCCAAGGACTAGCGGGGGGTGCCGGGGAGCTGTTTTTT.